One sample yielded the 20 T cell receptor beta chains listed below, sequenced in a study of blood T cell repertoires in COVID-19. Generated by immunoSEQ multiplex PCR, the TCRdb table keeps only in-frame clones and is missing some. Of 150,000 or so clones in the sample, around 90% were seen once. Sequenced: PBMCs or T cells enriched from blood (not recorded which). Receptor source: a woman in her thirties or forties who had been exposed to COVID-19.

V usage is TRBV10-3 and J usage is TRBJ1-1; TRBD1 is a possible D gene (5 bases). Per germline, CDR1 ENHRY and CDR2 SYGVKD. The CDR3 runs to 14 residues. V was clipped by 3 bases and J by 0 bases, with 8 bases between them. CDR3 in amino acids: CAISDPRVNTEAFF. The CDR3 region has the DNA TGTGCCATCAGTGATCCCAGGGTGAACACTGAAGCTTTCTTT.

In its sample, this clone was seen once. The gene calls are TRBV7-2 and TRBJ1-4, with 9 bases that match TRBD1. Trimming removed 6 bases from V and 5 bases from J; junction bases left unmatched: 7. CDR1 and CDR2 (germline): SGHTA, FQGNSA. This CDR3 region has 15 residues. CDR3 sequence: CASSHDRGRNEKLFF. The CDR3 nucleotides are TGTGCCAGCAGTCATGACAGGGGGAGGAATGAAAAACTGTTTTTT.

The CDR3 coding sequence is TGTGCCAGCAGTGACTCGACAGGGGGACGCACTGAAGCTTTCTTT. Amino acid sequence: CASSDSTGGRTEAFF. V and J are TRBV6-4 and TRBJ1-1; 9 positions match TRBD1. The CDR3 contains 15 residues. V gave up 0 bases and J gave up 4 bases; unmatched junction bases: 3. CDR1 is MRHNA, CDR2 SNTAGT, per germline.

J is TRBJ1-2 and V is TRBV7-9; TRBD1 might be the D (6 bases). V gave up 5 bases and J gave up 4 bases, with 11 bases separating them. From germline, CDR1 is SEHNR and CDR2 FQNEAQ (reference sequence). CDR3 length: 13 amino acids. This CDR3 is CASSVGGAYGYTF. For the CDR3, the DNA is TGTGCCAGCAGCGTTGGGGGGGCCTATGGCTACACCTTC.

The chain has TRBV3-1 (or the pseudogene TRBV3-2) and TRBJ1-5, with a weak D call TRBD1 (6 bases). There are 15 residues in the CDR3. CDR1 and CDR2 from the germline V gene are LGHDT and YNNKEL (reference sequence). The germline V and J ends were trimmed by 0 bases and 8 bases, with 14 bases remaining between them. The CDR3 nucleotides are TGTGCCAGCAGCCAAGACCGGACAGATTTTAAGCCCCAGCATTTT. This codes for CASSQDRTDFKPQHF.

This clone occurred once. The chain combines TRBV12-3 or TRBV12-4 with TRBJ1-2; D uncertain. V lost 6 bases to trimming and J lost 7 bases, with 12 bases between them. The CDR3 sequence is 12 residues long. This chain's CDR3 is CASSLRGIGYTF. Here the CDR3 DNA reads TGTGCCAGCAGCCTCCGAGGGATTGGCTACACCTTC.

The chain carries TRBV25-1 and TRBJ1-3, with 7 bases that match TRBD1. Germline trimming cut 3 bases from V and 4 bases from J; bases unmatched to any gene: 6. The CDR3 has 15 amino acids. Germline V lookup: CDR1 MGHDK, CDR2 SYGVNS. CDR3 loop: CASSDRGQSGNTIYF. Here the CDR3 DNA reads TGTGCCAGCAGTGATCGGGGACAGTCGGGAAACACCATATATTTT. The full variable domain, in which reference TRBV25-1 and TRBJ1-3 provide the parts outside the CDR3, is EADIYQTPRYLVIGTGKKITLECSQTMGHDKMYWYQQDPGMELHLIHYSYGVNSTEKGDLSSESTVSRIRTEHFPLTLESARPSHTSQYLCASSDRGQSGNTIYFGEGSWLTVV.

This clone has a handful of counts. The chain is built from TRBV10-3 and TRBJ1-5; D is unclear. Trimming left V 6 bases short and J 7 bases short, with 10 bases between. The CDR3 is 12 amino acids. Germline V gives CDR1 ENHRY, CDR2 SYGVKD. DNA for the CDR3: TGTGCCATCAGCCTCAACCTACAGCCCCAGCATTTT. Translating gives CAISLNLQPQHF.

As for this clone: Other DNA sequences from this sample encode an identical CDR3 as well. This chain joins TRBV28 and TRBJ2-7; D is undetermined. The V gene lost 7 bases and the J gene lost 3 bases, with 7 bases spanning the gap. Germline V gives CDR1 MDHEN, CDR2 SYDVKM. The CDR3 covers 11 residues. The CDR3 DNA sequence: TGTGCCAGCACCAGCGACTACGAGCAGTACTTC. The encoded protein is CASTSDYEQYF. Drawing the rest from reference TRBV28 and TRBJ2-7, the complete variable domain is DVKVTQSSRYLVKRTGEKVFLECVQDMDHENMFWYRQDPGLGLRLIYFSYDVKMKEKGDIPEGYSVSREKKERFSLILESASTNQTSMYLCASTSDYEQYFGPGTRLTVT.

This chain connects TRBV9 to TRBJ1-6; the D is unclear. The CDR3 consists of 14 residues. V was clipped by 3 bases and J by 7 bases, with 11 bases between them. The germline V gene encodes CDR1 SGDLS and CDR2 YYNGEE. The CDR3 here is CASSESRGNSPLHF. The CDR3, as DNA: TGTGCCAGCAGCGAGAGTCGGGGAAATTCACCCCTCCACTTT.

V gene TRBV5-1 combines with J gene TRBJ2-5, with 12 bases matching TRBD2. V was clipped by 5 bases and J by 5 bases; unmatched bases: 7. CDR1 is SGHRS and CDR2 is YFSETQ in the germline V gene. CDR3 size: 15 residues. The CDR3, as DNA: TGCGCCAGCAGGGATCTAGCGGGGGGGCTTGAGACCCAGTACTTC. Amino acids: CASRDLAGGLETQYF.

CDR3 nucleotide sequence: TGTGCCAGCAGTCCCCGGGGGGTGATGAACACTGAAGCTTTCTTT. Translating it yields CASSPRGVMNTEAFF. The chain is built from TRBV28 and TRBJ1-1, with D maybe TRBD1 (5 bases). The CDR3 covers 15 residues. Germline V gives CDR1 MDHEN, CDR2 SYDVKM. The V end lost 5 bases, the J end lost 0 bases, and 13 bases lay between the germline ends.

The chain carries TRBV5-6 and TRBJ2-2; TRBD2 might be the D (7 bases). The V end was cut by 2 bases, the J end by 2 bases, with 13 bases between. CDR1 is SGHDT, CDR2 YYEEEE, per germline. This CDR3 is built from 16 residues. The CDR3 nucleotides are TGTGCCAGCAGCTTTAGGGCGGGGGCAAACACCGGGGAGCTGTTTTTT. Its protein product is CASSFRAGANTGELFF. The complete variable domain, with remaining parts taken from reference TRBV5-6 and TRBJ2-2, reads DAGVTQSPTHLIKTRGQQVTLRCSPKSGHDTVSWYQQALGQGPQFIFQYYEEEERQRGNFPDRFSGHQFPNYSSELNVNALLLGDSALYLCASSFRAGANTGELFFGEGSRLTVL.

The DNA for the CDR3 is TGTGCCAGCCGGGACAGGGTAGGTGAAGCTTTCTTT. Its protein product is CASRDRVGEAFF. The chain links TRBV10-3 to TRBJ1-1; TRBD1 matches 9 bases. In germline, CDR1 is ENHRY, CDR2 SYGVKD. Germline trimming cut 10 bases from V and 7 bases from J; bases unmatched to any gene: 7. The CDR3 is 12 residues long.

This rearrangement joins TRBV12-3 or TRBV12-4 to TRBJ1-2; a weak D match, TRBD1 (5 bases). The CDR3 has 13 amino acids. V lost 7 bases, J lost 2 bases, and 11 bases lay in between. Written as DNA, the CDR3 is TGTGCCAGCACCTGGGGGGGGAACTATGGCTACACCTTC. Its protein is CASTWGGNYGYTF.

The rearrangement links TRBV6-5 to TRBJ2-7; 8 positions agree with TRBD2. V shed 8 bases, J shed 0 bases, and the junction held 3 bases outside the gene matches. The V gene's germline CDR1 is MNHEY and CDR2 SVGAGI. This CDR3 has 13 residues. In DNA form, the CDR3 reads TGTGCCAGCGCGGGACTAGGCTCCTACGAGCAGTACTTC. It is translated as CASAGLGSYEQYF.

The chain joins TRBV13 to TRBJ1-6, with 10 positions matching TRBD1. Germline V CDR1 and CDR2: PRHDT, FYEKMQ (reference sequence). The CDR3 spans 18 residues. V dropped 5 bases and J dropped 5; count of bases not matched to a gene: 12. The CDR3 protein is CASSVISGTGVDNSPLHF. CDR3 nucleotides: TGTGCCAGCAGCGTAATCTCCGGGACAGGGGTAGATAATTCACCCCTCCACTTT.

The CDR3 loop reads CASSRVQRTNEKLFF. As DNA, the CDR3 is TGTGCCAGCAGTCGAGTCCAGAGGACTAATGAAAAACTGTTTTTT. The chain couples TRBV27 to TRBJ1-4; no firm D call. The ends were cut back, 5 bases at V and 2 bases at J, with 12 bases in the middle. Germline lookup yields CDR1 MNHEY and CDR2 SMNVEV (reference sequence). The CDR3 sequence is 15 residues long.

The chain is built from TRBV6-1 and TRBJ1-5, with D perhaps TRBD1 (6 bases). V was clipped by 2 bases and J by 4 bases, with 6 bases between them. CDR1 and CDR2 (germline): MNHNS, SASEGT. This CDR3 spans 13 amino acids. The chain's CDR3 is CASSETGNQPQHF. The CDR3, as DNA: TGTGCCAGCAGTGAAACAGGGAATCAGCCCCAGCATTTT.

This chain joins TRBV11-2 and TRBJ1-1, with 7 nucleotides matching TRBD1. The junction had 7 bases not matched to a gene; V was cut back by 2 bases and J by 1 base. The germline gives CDR1 SGHAT, CDR2 FQNNGV. The CDR3 runs 16 residues. Here the CDR3 reads CASSLTPGQRNTEAFF. Written as DNA, the CDR3 is TGTGCCAGCAGCTTAACCCCGGGACAGAGGAACACTGAAGCTTTCTTT.